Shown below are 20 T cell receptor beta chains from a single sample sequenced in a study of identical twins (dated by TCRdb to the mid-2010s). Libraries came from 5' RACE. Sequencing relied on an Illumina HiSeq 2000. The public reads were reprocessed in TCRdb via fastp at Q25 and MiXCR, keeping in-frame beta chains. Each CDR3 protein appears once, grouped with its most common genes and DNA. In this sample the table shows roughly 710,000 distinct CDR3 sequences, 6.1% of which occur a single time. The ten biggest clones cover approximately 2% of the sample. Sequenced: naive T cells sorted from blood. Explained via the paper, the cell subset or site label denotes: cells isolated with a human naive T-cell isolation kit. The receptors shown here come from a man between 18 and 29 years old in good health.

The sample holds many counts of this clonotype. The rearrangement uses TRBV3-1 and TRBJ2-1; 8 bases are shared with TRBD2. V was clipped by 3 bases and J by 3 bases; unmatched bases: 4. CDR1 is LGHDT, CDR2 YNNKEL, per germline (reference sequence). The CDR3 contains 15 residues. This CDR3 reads CASSQTSGGYNEQFF. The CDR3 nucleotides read TGTGCCAGCAGCCAGACCAGCGGGGGCTACAATGAGCAGTTCTTC.

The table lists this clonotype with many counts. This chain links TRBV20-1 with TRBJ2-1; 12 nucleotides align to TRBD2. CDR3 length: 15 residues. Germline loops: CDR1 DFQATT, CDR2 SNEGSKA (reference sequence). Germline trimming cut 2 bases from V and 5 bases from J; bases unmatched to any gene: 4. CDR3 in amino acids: CSARSTSGRNNEQFF. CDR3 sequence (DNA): TGCAGTGCTAGATCAACTAGCGGGAGGAACAATGAGCAGTTCTTC.

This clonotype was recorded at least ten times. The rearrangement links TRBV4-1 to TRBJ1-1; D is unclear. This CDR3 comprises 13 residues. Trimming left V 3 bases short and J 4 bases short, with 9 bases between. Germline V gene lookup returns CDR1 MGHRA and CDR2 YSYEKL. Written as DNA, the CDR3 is TGCGCCAGCAGCCAGGAATTTGGCACTGAAGCTTTCTTT. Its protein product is CASSQEFGTEAFF.

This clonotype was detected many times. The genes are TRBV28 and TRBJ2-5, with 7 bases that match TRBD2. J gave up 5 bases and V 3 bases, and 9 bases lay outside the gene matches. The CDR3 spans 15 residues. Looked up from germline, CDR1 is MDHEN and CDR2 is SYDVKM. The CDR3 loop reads CASSFRTIGRETQYF. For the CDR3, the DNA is TGTGCCAGCAGTTTTAGGACAATCGGGAGGGAGACCCAGTACTTC. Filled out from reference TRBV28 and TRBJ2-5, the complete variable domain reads DVKVTQSSRYLVKRTGEKVFLECVQDMDHENMFWYRQDPGLGLRLIYFSYDVKMKEKGDIPEGYSVSREKKERFSLILESASTNQTSMYLCASSFRTIGRETQYFGPGTRLLVL.

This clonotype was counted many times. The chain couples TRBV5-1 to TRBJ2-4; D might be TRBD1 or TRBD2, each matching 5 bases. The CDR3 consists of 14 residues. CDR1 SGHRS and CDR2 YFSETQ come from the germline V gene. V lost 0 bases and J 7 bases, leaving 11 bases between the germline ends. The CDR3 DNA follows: TGCGCCAGCAGCTTGGGGGACCGGTGGAACATTCAGTACTTC. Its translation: CASSLGDRWNIQYF.

The CDR3 DNA is TGCGCCAGCAGCCCGGGAGGACCCCACACCGGGGAGCTGTTTTTT. Amino acid sequence: CASSPGGPHTGELFF. J is TRBJ2-2 and V is TRBV5-1; 7 bases align to TRBD2. This CDR3 is 15 amino acids long. Germline V CDR1 and CDR2: SGHRS, YFSETQ. Germline trimming cut 4 bases from V and 3 bases from J; bases unmatched to any gene: 6. Combining the CDR3 with reference TRBV5-1 and TRBJ2-2 gives the whole variable domain KAGVTQTPRYLIKTRGQQVTLSCSPISGHRSVSWYQQTPGQGLQFLFEYFSETQRNKGNFPGRFSGRQFSNSRSEMNVSTLELGDSALYLCASSPGGPHTGELFFGEGSRLTVL.

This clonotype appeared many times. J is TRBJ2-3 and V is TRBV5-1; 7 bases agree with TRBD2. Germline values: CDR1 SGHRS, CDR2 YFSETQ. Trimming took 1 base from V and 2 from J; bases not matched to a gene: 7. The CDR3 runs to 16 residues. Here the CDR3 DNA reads TGCGCCAGCAGCTTGTGGTCTAGCGGAACCACAGATACGCAGTATTTT. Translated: CASSLWSSGTTDTQYF. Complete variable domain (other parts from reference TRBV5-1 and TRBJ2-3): KAGVTQTPRYLIKTRGQQVTLSCSPISGHRSVSWYQQTPGQGLQFLFEYFSETQRNKGNFPGRFSGRQFSNSRSEMNVSTLELGDSALYLCASSLWSSGTTDTQYFGPGTRLTVL.

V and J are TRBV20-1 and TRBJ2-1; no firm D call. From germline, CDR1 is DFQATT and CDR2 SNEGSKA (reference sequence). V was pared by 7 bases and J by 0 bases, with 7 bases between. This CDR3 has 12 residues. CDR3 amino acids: CSGRSSYNEQFF. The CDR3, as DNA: TGCAGTGGGCGGAGCTCCTACAATGAGCAGTTCTTC.

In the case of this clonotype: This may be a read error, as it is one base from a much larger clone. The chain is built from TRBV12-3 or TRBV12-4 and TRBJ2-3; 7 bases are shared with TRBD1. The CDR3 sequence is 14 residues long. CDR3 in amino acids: CASSHTGVTDTQFF. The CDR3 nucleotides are TGTGCCAGCAGCCACACAGGGGTCACAGATACGCAGTTTTTT.

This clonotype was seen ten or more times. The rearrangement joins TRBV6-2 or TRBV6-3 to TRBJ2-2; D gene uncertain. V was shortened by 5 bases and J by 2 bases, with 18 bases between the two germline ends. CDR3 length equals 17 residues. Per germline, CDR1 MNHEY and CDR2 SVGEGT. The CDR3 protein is CASSRIAGNVNTGELFF. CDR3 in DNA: TGTGCCAGCAGTCGCATTGCAGGAAACGTAAACACCGGGGAGCTGTTTTTT.

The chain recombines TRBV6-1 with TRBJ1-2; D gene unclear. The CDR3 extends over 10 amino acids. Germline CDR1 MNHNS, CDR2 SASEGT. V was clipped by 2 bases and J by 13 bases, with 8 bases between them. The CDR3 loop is CASSEIGFTF. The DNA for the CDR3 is TGTGCCAGCAGTGAAATTGGGTTCACCTTC.

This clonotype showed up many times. CDR3 loop: CASSDGLAGADTQYF. The CDR3 DNA is TGTGCCAGCAGTGACGGCCTAGCGGGGGCAGATACGCAGTATTTT. This chain joins TRBV12-3 or TRBV12-4 and TRBJ2-3, with TRBD2 matching over 10 bases. Trimming at V came to 5 bases and at J to 4 bases, leaving 6 bases not matched to a gene. The CDR3 consists of 15 residues.

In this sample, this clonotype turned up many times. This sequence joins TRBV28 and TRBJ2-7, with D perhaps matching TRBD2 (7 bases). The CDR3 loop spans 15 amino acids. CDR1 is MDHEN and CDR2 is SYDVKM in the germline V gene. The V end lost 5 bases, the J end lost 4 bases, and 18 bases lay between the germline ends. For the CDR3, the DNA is TGTGCCAGCAGTCAACCGGGGGGCGTGGGGTACGAGCAGTACTTC. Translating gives CASSQPGGVGYEQYF.

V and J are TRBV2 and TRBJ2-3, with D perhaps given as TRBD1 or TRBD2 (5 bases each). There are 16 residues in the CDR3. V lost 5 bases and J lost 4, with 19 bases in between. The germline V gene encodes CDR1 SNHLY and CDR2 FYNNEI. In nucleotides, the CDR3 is TGTGCCAGCAGTCTGGGACGGAGAATAACCCCAGATACGCAGTATTTT. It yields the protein CASSLGRRITPDTQYF. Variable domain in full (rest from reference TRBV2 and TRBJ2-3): EPEVTQTPSHQVTQMGQEVILRCVPISNHLYFYWYRQILGQKVEFLVSFYNNEISEKSEIFDDQFSVERPDGSNFTLKIRSTKLEDSAMYFCASSLGRRITPDTQYFGPGTRLTVL.

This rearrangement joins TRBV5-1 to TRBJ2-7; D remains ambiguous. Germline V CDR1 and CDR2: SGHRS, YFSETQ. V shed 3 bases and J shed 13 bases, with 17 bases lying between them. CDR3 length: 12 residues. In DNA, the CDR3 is TGCGCCAGCAGCTATGACCAATCGCCGACTTACTTC. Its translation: CASSYDQSPTYF. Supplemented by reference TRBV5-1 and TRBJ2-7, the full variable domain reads KAGVTQTPRYLIKTRGQQVTLSCSPISGHRSVSWYQQTPGQGLQFLFEYFSETQRNKGNFPGRFSGRQFSNSRSEMNVSTLELGDSALYLCASSYDQSPTYFGPGTRLTVT.

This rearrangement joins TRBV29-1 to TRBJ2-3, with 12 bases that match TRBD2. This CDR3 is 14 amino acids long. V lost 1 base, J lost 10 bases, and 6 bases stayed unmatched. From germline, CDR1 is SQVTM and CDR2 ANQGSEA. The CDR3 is CSVEGNLAGGSQYF. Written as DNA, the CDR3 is TGCAGCGTTGAAGGGAATCTAGCGGGAGGGTCGCAGTATTTT.

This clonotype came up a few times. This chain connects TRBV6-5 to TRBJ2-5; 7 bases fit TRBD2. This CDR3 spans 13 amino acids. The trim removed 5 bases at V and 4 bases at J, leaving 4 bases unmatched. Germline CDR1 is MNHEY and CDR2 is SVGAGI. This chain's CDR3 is CASSHGLVETQYF. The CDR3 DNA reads TGTGCCAGCAGTCACGGACTAGTAGAGACCCAGTACTTC.

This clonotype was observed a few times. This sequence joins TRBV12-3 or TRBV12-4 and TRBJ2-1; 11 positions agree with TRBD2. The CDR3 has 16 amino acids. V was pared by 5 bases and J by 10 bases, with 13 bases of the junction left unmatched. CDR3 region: CASSPPGLAEFNEQFF. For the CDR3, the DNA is TGTGCCAGCAGTCCCCCGGGACTAGCGGAATTCAACGAGCAGTTCTTC.

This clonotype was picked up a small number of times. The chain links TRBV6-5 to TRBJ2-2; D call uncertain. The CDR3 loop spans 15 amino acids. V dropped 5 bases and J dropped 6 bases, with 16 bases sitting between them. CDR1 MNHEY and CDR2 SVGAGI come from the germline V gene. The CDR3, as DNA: TGTGCCAGCAGTCACAGACCCGCGAAGGCCGGGGAGCTGTTTTTT. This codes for CASSHRPAKAGELFF.

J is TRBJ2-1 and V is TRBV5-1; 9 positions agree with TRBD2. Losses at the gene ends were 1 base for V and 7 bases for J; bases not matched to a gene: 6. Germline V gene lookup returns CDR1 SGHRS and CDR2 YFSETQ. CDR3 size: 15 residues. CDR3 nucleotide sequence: TGCGCCAGCAGCTTGCGACTAGCGGAGGGTAATGAGCAGTTCTTC. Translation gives CASSLRLAEGNEQFF.